This T cell receptor beta chain came from a study of identical twins. In this sample, this clonotype turned up a few times. Trimming left V 0 bases short and J 7 bases short, with 16 bases between. CDR1 is DFQATT and CDR2 is SNEGSKA in the germline V gene (reference sequence). CDR3 length: 15 amino acids. TCRdb called the 5' RACE reads again in MiXCR, with one record for every CDR3 protein. The repertoire holds roughly 250,000 distinct CDR3 sequences, with roughly 13% as singletons. The chain couples TRBV20-1 to TRBJ2-1; D may be TRBD2 (6 bases). Sequenced sample: memory (CD45RO+) T cells sorted from blood. This clonotype was obtained from a young woman in good health. The CDR3 nucleotides are TGCAGTGCTAGAGATCTGGTCCGCCGGGGGAATGAGCAGTTCTTC. Its translation: CSARDLVRRGNEQFF.